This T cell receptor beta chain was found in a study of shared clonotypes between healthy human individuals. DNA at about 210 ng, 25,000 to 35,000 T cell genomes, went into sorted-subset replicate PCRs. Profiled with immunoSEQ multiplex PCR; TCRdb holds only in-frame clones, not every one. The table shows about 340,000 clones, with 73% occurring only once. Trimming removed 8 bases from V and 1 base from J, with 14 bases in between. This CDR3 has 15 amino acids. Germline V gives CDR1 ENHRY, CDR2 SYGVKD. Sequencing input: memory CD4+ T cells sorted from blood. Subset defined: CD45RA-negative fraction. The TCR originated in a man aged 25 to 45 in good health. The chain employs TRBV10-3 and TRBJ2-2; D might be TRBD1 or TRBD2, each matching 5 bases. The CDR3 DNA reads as TGTGCCATCCGAAGCCGGGACCTGAACACCGGGGAGCTGTTTTTT. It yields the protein CAIRSRDLNTGELFF.